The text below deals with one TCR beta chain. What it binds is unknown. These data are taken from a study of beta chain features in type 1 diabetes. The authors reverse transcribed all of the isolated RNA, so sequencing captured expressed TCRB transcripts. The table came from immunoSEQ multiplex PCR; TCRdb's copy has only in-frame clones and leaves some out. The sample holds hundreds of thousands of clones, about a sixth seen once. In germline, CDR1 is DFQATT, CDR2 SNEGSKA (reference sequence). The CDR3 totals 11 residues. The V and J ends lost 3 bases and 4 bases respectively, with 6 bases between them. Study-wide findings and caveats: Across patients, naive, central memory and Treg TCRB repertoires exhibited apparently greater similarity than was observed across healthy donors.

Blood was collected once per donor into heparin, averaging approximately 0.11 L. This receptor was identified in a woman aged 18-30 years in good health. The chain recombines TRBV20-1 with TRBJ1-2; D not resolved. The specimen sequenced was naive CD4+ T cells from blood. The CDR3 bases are TGCAGTGCTAGCCCCGGCTATGGCTACACCTTC. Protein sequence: CSASPGYGYTF.